A few counts support the clone carrying this T cell receptor beta chain. The sample originates from a study of blood T cell repertoires in COVID-19. Study-level information: Sources were T cells, B-cell-depleted T cells, or PBMCs; the material itself was cDNA or gDNA.

Methods used by the authors: Amplification with reference gene primers provided the estimates of nucleated cell counts. The assay was immunoSEQ multiplex PCR, and TCRdb's table has in-frame clones only and misses some. Clone size and the V and J calls come from that table; the DNA yielded D and trimming. The table lists 150,000 to 200,000 clones, around 90% of them singletons. V was cut by 7 bases and J by 4 bases, with 13 bases left in between. CDR3 length: 13 residues. Germline values: CDR1 LNHDA, CDR2 SQIVND (reference sequence). The rearrangement joins TRBV19 to TRBJ1-2, with a tentative D call TRBD1 (5 bases). This clonotype originated in a woman in her late teens or twenties who had recovered from COVID-19. The sequenced sample consisted of PBMCs or T cells enriched from blood (not recorded which). The CDR3 DNA reads as TGTGCCAGTAATGAAGACAGAGTCTATGGCTACACCTTC. Encoded protein: CASNEDRVYGYTF. The full variable domain, rest sourced from reference TRBV19 and TRBJ1-2, is DGGITQSPKYLFRKEGQNVTLSCEQNLNHDAMYWYRQDPGQGLRLIYYSQIVNDFQKGDIAEGYSVSREKKESFPLTVTSAQKNPTAFYLCASNEDRVYGYTFGSGTRLTVV.